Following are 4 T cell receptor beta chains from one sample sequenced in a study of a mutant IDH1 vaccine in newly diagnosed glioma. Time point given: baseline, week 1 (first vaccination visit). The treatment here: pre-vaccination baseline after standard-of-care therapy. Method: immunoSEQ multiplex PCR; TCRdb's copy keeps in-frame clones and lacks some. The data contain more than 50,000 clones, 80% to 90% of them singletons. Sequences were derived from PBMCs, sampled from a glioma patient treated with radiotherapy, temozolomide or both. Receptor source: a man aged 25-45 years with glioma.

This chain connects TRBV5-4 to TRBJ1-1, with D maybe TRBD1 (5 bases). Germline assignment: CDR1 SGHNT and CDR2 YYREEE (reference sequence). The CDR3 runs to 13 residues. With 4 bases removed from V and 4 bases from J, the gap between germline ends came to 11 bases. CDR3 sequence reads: CASSQTGGTEAFF. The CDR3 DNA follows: TGTGCCAGCAGCCAGACGGGGGGCACTGAAGCTTTCTTT.

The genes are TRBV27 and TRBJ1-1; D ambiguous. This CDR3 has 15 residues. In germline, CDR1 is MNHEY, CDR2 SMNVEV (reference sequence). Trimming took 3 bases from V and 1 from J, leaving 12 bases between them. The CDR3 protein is CASSFSWRENTEAFF. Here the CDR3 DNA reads TGTGCCAGCAGTTTCTCCTGGCGGGAGAACACTGAAGCTTTCTTT.

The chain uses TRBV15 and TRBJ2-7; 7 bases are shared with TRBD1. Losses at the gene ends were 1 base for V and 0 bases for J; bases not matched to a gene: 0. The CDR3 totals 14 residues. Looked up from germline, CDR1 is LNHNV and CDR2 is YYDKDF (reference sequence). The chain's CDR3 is CATSRGDSSYEQYF. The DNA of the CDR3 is TGTGCCACCAGCAGAGGGGACAGCTCCTACGAGCAGTACTTC. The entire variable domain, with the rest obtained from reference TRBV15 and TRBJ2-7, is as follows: DAMVIQNPRYQVTQFGKPVTLSCSQTLNHNVMYWYQQKSSQAPKLLFHYYDKDFNNEADTPDNFQSRRPNTSFCFLDIRSPGLGDTAMYLCATSRGDSSYEQYFGPGTRLTVT.

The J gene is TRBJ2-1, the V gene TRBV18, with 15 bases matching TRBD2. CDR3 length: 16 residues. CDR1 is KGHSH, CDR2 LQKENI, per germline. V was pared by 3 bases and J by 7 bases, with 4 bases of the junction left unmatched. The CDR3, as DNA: TGTGCCAGCTCACCCCAAGGACTAGCGGGGGGGAATGAGCAGTTCTTC. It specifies CASSPQGLAGGNEQFF.